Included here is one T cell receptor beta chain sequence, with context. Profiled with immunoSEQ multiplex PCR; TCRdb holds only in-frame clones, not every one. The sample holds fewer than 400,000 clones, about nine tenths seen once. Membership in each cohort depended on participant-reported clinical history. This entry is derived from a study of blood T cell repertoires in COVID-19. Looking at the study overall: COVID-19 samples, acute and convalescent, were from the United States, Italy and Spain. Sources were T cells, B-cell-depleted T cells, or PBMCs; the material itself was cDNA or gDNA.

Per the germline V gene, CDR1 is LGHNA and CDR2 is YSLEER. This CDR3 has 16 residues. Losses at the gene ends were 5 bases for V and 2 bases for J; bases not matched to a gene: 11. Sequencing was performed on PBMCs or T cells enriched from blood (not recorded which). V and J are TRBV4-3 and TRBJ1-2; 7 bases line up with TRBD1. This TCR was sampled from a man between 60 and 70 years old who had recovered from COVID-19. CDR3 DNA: TGCGCCAGCAGCAACCGGGACAGAGATCGAAACTATGGCTACACCTTC. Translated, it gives CASSNRDRDRNYGYTF.